This T cell receptor (beta chain) was identified during a study of cytomegalovirus exposure and HLA in healthy donors. Study results and limitations: Cytomegalovirus-associated status was assigned to 164 TCR beta chains. A missense DCLRE1C variant was associated with V- and J-gene trimming of TCR beta chains in a later analysis, and an independent cohort replicated the association.

The V and J ends lost 3 bases and 9 bases, in that order; junction bases with no gene match: 4. The CDR3 totals 13 residues. CDR1 is KGHSH, CDR2 LQKENI, per germline. Note on this clone: The antigen is not known.

Primers for the PCR totalled 60 Vbeta and 13 Jbeta. The data were produced by immunoSEQ multiplex PCR, yet TCRdb's version contains in-frame clones alone and is incomplete. The profile shows 150,000 to 200,000 clones, around 81% of them singletons. What was sequenced was PBMCs. The chain uses TRBV18 and TRBJ2-7, with TRBD1 matching 11 bases. This clonotype originated in a woman between 18 and 29 years old in good health and CMV-seropositive. CDR3 protein: CASSPGQGVGQYF. The CDR3 DNA reads TGTGCCAGCTCACCGGGACAGGGGGTCGGGCAGTACTTC.